The rows below give T cell receptor beta chains drawn from one sample of a study of TIL therapy for anti-PD-1-resistant metastatic lung cancer. Only in-frame clones appear in the TCRdb table, and some are missing; sequencing was by immunoSEQ multiplex PCR. This table holds more than 55,000 clones, 75% to 90% found once. The sequences come from blood, collected at baseline. These receptors were taken from a person aged 25-85 years with non-small cell lung cancer. CDR3s include the opening cysteine and the closing phenylalanine or tryptophan. Fields, in order: CDR3 DNA, CDR3 protein, J gene, clone size, V gene, CDR3 length, D gene. A D gene is named only where the DNA matches it firmly. Size tells how often a clone was seen (once, few, many) or the class of an expanded clone, and some rows leave it out.

cdr3_nt: TGTGCCAGCAGCCAAAGTGGGATGGAGCTGTTTTTT
cdr3_aa: CASSQSGMELFF
j_call: TRBJ2-2
clone_size: once
v_call: TRBV3-1/TRBV3-2
cdr3_length: 12
d_call: -

cdr3_nt: TGTGCCAGCAGCTTAGGGGCTAGCGGGATGGGTAATGAGCAGTTCTTC
cdr3_aa: CASSLGASGMGNEQFF
j_call: TRBJ2-1
clone_size: -
v_call: TRBV5-6
cdr3_length: 16
d_call: TRBD2

cdr3_nt: TGTGCCAGCAGTTACTCTGGCGGGGGGGGAACCTACGAGCAGTACTTC
cdr3_aa: CASSYSGGGGTYEQYF
j_call: TRBJ2-7
clone_size: -
v_call: TRBV6-6
cdr3_length: 16
d_call: TRBD2

cdr3_nt: TGTGCCAGCAGCCAAGATCGAGTTGTTGCTGGCTATGGCTACACCTTC
cdr3_aa: CASSQDRVVAGYGYTF
j_call: TRBJ1-2
clone_size: -
v_call: TRBV4-2
cdr3_length: 16
d_call: -

cdr3_nt: TGCAGCGTTTTGACAGGGGGAACGAACACCGGGGAGCTGTTTTTT
cdr3_aa: CSVLTGGTNTGELFF
j_call: TRBJ2-2
clone_size: -
v_call: TRBV29-1
cdr3_length: 15
d_call: TRBD1

cdr3_nt: TGCGCCAGCAGCCAAGCAGCAGCAAACTATGGCTACACCTTC
cdr3_aa: CASSQAAANYGYTF
j_call: TRBJ1-2
clone_size: few
v_call: TRBV4-1
cdr3_length: 14
d_call: -

cdr3_nt: TGTGCCAGCAGCTTAGCGCAAACAGGGAGGCACACTGAAGCTTTCTTT
cdr3_aa: CASSLAQTGRHTEAFF
j_call: TRBJ1-1
clone_size: few
v_call: TRBV7-6
cdr3_length: 16
d_call: -

cdr3_nt: TGTGCCAGCAGATCGAGGGGGGGAGTATCCTACAATGAGCAGTTCTTC
cdr3_aa: CASRSRGGVSYNEQFF
j_call: TRBJ2-1
clone_size: few
v_call: TRBV7-2
cdr3_length: 16
d_call: -

cdr3_nt: TGTGCCAGCAGCTCTCCGGGACTAGCGGGATCCTACGAGCAGTACTTC
cdr3_aa: CASSSPGLAGSYEQYF
j_call: TRBJ2-7
clone_size: medium-sized
v_call: TRBV14
cdr3_length: 16
d_call: TRBD2

cdr3_nt: TGTGCCAGCAGCTTGCTACAATCGTCCTATAATTCACCCCTCCACTTT
cdr3_aa: CASSLLQSSYNSPLHF
j_call: TRBJ1-6
clone_size: -
v_call: TRBV5-5
cdr3_length: 16
d_call: -

cdr3_nt: TGTGCCAGTAGTACTCCGCTAGCCTCCTACAATGAGCAGTTCTTC
cdr3_aa: CASSTPLASYNEQFF
j_call: TRBJ2-1
clone_size: -
v_call: TRBV19
cdr3_length: 15
d_call: -

cdr3_nt: TGCGCCAGCAGCCTTCGGGGAGGACAGGGCCTCTCCTACGAGCAGTACTTC
cdr3_aa: CASSLRGGQGLSYEQYF
j_call: TRBJ2-7
clone_size: -
v_call: TRBV4-1
cdr3_length: 17
d_call: TRBD1

cdr3_nt: TGTGCCAGCAGTTTACTAGCGCCTAGCACAGATACGCAGTATTTT
cdr3_aa: CASSLLAPSTDTQYF
j_call: TRBJ2-3
clone_size: few
v_call: TRBV7-9
cdr3_length: 15
d_call: TRBD2

cdr3_nt: TGTGCCAGCAGCTTAGCGGGTACCGGGGAGCTGTTTTTT
cdr3_aa: CASSLAGTGELFF
j_call: TRBJ2-2
clone_size: -
v_call: TRBV11-2
cdr3_length: 13
d_call: -

cdr3_nt: TGCGCCAGCAGCCAAGCCCTATTGGGACTAGCCGAGCAGTACTTC
cdr3_aa: CASSQALLGLAEQYF
j_call: TRBJ2-7
clone_size: -
v_call: TRBV4-1
cdr3_length: 15
d_call: TRBD2

cdr3_nt: TGTGCCAGCAGTGATATCAGCTTCTCCCCAGATACGCAGTATTTT
cdr3_aa: CASSDISFSPDTQYF
j_call: TRBJ2-3
clone_size: -
v_call: TRBV2
cdr3_length: 15
d_call: -

cdr3_nt: TGTGCCAGCAGCCGGACCCCCTCTGGGGCCAACGTCCTGACTTTC
cdr3_aa: CASSRTPSGANVLTF
j_call: TRBJ2-6
clone_size: once
v_call: TRBV6-5
cdr3_length: 15
d_call: -

cdr3_nt: TGTGCCAGCAGTGGGACAGTTAATAGCAATCAGCCCCAGCATTTT
cdr3_aa: CASSGTVNSNQPQHF
j_call: TRBJ1-5
clone_size: -
v_call: TRBV2
cdr3_length: 15
d_call: -

cdr3_nt: TGTGCCAGCAGCCAGGGGGACTACTCGGAGCAGTACTTC
cdr3_aa: CASSQGDYSEQYF
j_call: TRBJ2-7
clone_size: -
v_call: TRBV3-1/TRBV3-2
cdr3_length: 13
d_call: TRBD2

cdr3_nt: TGTGCCAGCAGTGAAGCGTCCAGTATAAAGAACTATGGCTACACCTTC
cdr3_aa: CASSEASSIKNYGYTF
j_call: TRBJ1-2
clone_size: -
v_call: TRBV6-1
cdr3_length: 16
d_call: -

cdr3_nt: TGTGCCAGCAGCGTAGCTCCGGGAGACTACGAGCAGTACTTC
cdr3_aa: CASSVAPGDYEQYF
j_call: TRBJ2-7
clone_size: -
v_call: TRBV9
cdr3_length: 14
d_call: -

cdr3_nt: TGTGCCAGCAGCCGGCTAAGGGACTATGGCTACACCTTC
cdr3_aa: CASSRLRDYGYTF
j_call: TRBJ1-2
clone_size: -
v_call: TRBV7-9
cdr3_length: 13
d_call: -

cdr3_nt: TGTGCCAGCAGCTTTTGGGATAGCGTTAATGAGCAGTTCTTC
cdr3_aa: CASSFWDSVNEQFF
j_call: TRBJ2-1
clone_size: -
v_call: TRBV5-5
cdr3_length: 14
d_call: -

cdr3_nt: TGTGCCAGCAGCCTCTCGCGGGAGGGCGACAATGAGCAGTTCTTC
cdr3_aa: CASSLSREGDNEQFF
j_call: TRBJ2-1
clone_size: -
v_call: TRBV5-4
cdr3_length: 15
d_call: TRBD2

cdr3_nt: TGTGCTAGTGGCCCCCAGGACAGCCTTAATGAAAAACTGTTTTTT
cdr3_aa: CASGPQDSLNEKLFF
j_call: TRBJ1-4
clone_size: -
v_call: TRBV12-5
cdr3_length: 15
d_call: -

cdr3_nt: TGTGCCAGCAGTTACACAGGCAAACGAAATTCACCCCTCCACTTT
cdr3_aa: CASSYTGKRNSPLHF
j_call: TRBJ1-6
clone_size: few
v_call: TRBV6-5
cdr3_length: 15
d_call: -

cdr3_nt: TGCAGTCACAGGCGGAACACTGAAGCTTTCTTT
cdr3_aa: CSHRRNTEAFF
j_call: TRBJ1-1
clone_size: -
v_call: TRBV20-1
cdr3_length: 11
d_call: -

cdr3_nt: TGTGCCAGCAGTCTTCAGACTAGCGGGAGGGGGGATACGCAGTATTTT
cdr3_aa: CASSLQTSGRGDTQYF
j_call: TRBJ2-3
clone_size: -
v_call: TRBV27
cdr3_length: 16
d_call: TRBD2

cdr3_nt: TGTGCCAGCAGTCACCCACGGGGGTATGGCTACACCTTC
cdr3_aa: CASSHPRGYGYTF
j_call: TRBJ1-2
clone_size: -
v_call: TRBV9
cdr3_length: 13
d_call: -

cdr3_nt: TGTGCCAGTAGTATAGTAGGTCCATCTGGAAACACCATATATTTT
cdr3_aa: CASSIVGPSGNTIYF
j_call: TRBJ1-3
clone_size: -
v_call: TRBV19
cdr3_length: 15
d_call: -